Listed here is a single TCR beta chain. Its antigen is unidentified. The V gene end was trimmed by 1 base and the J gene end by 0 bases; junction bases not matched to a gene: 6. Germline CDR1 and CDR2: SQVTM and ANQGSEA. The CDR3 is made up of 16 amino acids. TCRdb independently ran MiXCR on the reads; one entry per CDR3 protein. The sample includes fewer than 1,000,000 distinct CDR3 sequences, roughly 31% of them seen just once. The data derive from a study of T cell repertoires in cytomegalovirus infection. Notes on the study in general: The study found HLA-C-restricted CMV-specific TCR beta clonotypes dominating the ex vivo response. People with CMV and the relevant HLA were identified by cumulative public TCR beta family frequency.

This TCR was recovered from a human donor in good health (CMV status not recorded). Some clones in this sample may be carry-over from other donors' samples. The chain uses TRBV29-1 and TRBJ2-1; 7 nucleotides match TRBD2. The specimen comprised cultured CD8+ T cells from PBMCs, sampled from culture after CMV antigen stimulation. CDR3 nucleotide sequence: TGCAGCGTTGAAGGGGGGGAGGGGAGCTCCTACAATGAGCAGTTCTTC. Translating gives CSVEGGEGSSYNEQFF.